This is a list of T cell receptor beta chains from one sample in a study of blood T cell repertoires in COVID-19. Some clones are missing from TCRdb's copy, which holds only in-frame ones; the method was immunoSEQ multiplex PCR. Here the sample spans roughly 250,000 clones, roughly 84% being singletons. Sequenced sample: peripheral blood. Receptors originate from a woman between 40 and 50 years old with active or convalescent COVID-19. Both conserved end residues are part of each CDR3. A D gene is named only where the DNA matches it firmly. Not every row has a clone size; where given, it reads once, few, many or a size class.

V	J	size	D	DNA	CDR3
TRBV19	TRBJ1-4	-	TRBD1	TGTGCCAGTAGCAGGGGGCGAGGAGAAAAACTGTTTTTT	CASSRGRGEKLFF
TRBV2	TRBJ2-5	-	TRBD2	TGTGCCAGCAGTGATGGCCGGACTAGCGGGGGACAAGAGACCCAGTACTTC	CASSDGRTSGGQETQYF
TRBV1	TRBJ1-2	-	-	TGCACCAGCAGCCCAAAGGGGCCTAGGGATGGCTACACCTTC	CTSSPKGPRDGYTF
TRBV7-3	TRBJ2-2	-	-	TGTGCCAGCAGCGCACAGGGTTTCGGGGAGCTGTTTTTT	CASSAQGFGELFF
TRBV5-1	TRBJ2-1	-	TRBD2	TGCGCCAGCAGCTCGACTAGCGGGGGGATTAATGAGCAGTTCTTC	CASSSTSGGINEQFF
TRBV5-6	TRBJ1-6	-	-	TGTGCCAGCAGCTCCGGTGACCGGAGGGTCTCACCCCTCCACTTT	CASSSGDRRVSPLHF
TRBV5-1	TRBJ1-6	-	TRBD1	TGCGCCAGCAGTTGGGGACAGGGGAGGGGTAATTCACCCCTCCACTTT	CASSWGQGRGNSPLHF
TRBV5-1	TRBJ2-1	-	TRBD2	TGCGCCAGCAGCTTGGCGCTAGCGGGGGTCAATGAGCAGTTCTTC	CASSLALAGVNEQFF
TRBV2	TRBJ2-3	-	TRBD1	TGTGCCAGCAGTGGGGACAGGGGGCTGACAGATACGCAGTATTTT	CASSGDRGLTDTQYF
TRBV7-9	TRBJ2-5	few	TRBD1	TGTGCCAGCAGCCGAGGACAGGGGGCTATGGAGACCCAGTACTTC	CASSRGQGAMETQYF
TRBV28	TRBJ2-5	-	TRBD2	TGTGCCAGCAACTTCGGGGGGGGCTTCCAAGAGACCCAGTACTTC	CASNFGGGFQETQYF
TRBV5-1	TRBJ2-3	-	-	TGCGCCAGCAGCCCAGGACTGAGCACAGATACGCAGTATTTT	CASSPGLSTDTQYF
TRBV19	TRBJ1-2	-	-	TGTGCCAGTAAGGGAGCGGGACTCCAGGAAGAAGGCTACACCTTC	CASKGAGLQEEGYTF
TRBV3-1/TRBV3-2	TRBJ1-4	-	-	TGTGCCAGCAGCTTGGGCACAACAGGGCACGATGAAAAACTGTTTTTT	CASSLGTTGHDEKLFF
TRBV6-5	TRBJ1-3	-	-	TGTGCCAGCACCCGAACAGGCTTGGATGGAAACACCATATATTTT	CASTRTGLDGNTIYF
TRBV3-1/TRBV3-2	TRBJ1-4	-	-	TGTGCCAGCAGCCAAGGGGGGGGCGTTGAAAAACTGTTTTTT	CASSQGGGVEKLFF